The 3 T cell receptor beta chains listed next were all sequenced from one sample in a study of beta chain features in type 1 diabetes. Their target antigens are unknown. What was sequenced were expressed TCRB transcripts, since all of the isolated RNA had been reverse transcribed. Data came from immunoSEQ multiplex PCR; TCRdb stores just in-frame clones and leaves some out. The sample shows 300,000 to 350,000 clones, 13% of them seen only once. Study results and caveats: Type 1 diabetes patients showed a moderate but significant shortening of TCRB CDR3s in all four CD4+ subsets.

Sequencing was carried out using naive CD4+ T cells from blood. The receptor source for this set is a woman aged 18-29 years with type 1 diabetes.

This clone was detected only a few times. The V call is TRBV2, the J call TRBJ2-7; perhaps TRBD2 as D (6 bases). Deletions cut 1 base from V and 4 bases from J, with 8 bases between. The CDR3 is 13 residues long. From germline, CDR1 is SNHLY and CDR2 FYNNEI. CDR3 DNA sequence: TGTGCCAGCAGTGAAGATGGGGGGTACGAGCAGTACGTC. Protein sequence: CASSEDGGYEQYV.

This chain connects TRBV30 to TRBJ2-3, with a weak D call TRBD2 (6 bases). This CDR3 contains 16 residues. Looked up from germline, CDR1 is GTSNPN and CDR2 is SVGIG (reference sequence). Trimming removed 3 bases from V and 0 bases from J, with 16 bases in between. The CDR3 protein is CAWRRVAASSTDTQYF. The CDR3 DNA sequence: TGTGCCTGGAGGAGGGTAGCGGCCTCTAGCACAGATACGCAGTATTTT.

This clone was counted a few times. CDR3 in DNA: TGTGCCAGCAGTCCAGGGGAGACCCAGTACTTC. It is translated as CASSPGETQYF. This sequence joins TRBV2 and TRBJ2-5; possibly TRBD1 for D (5 bases). With 5 bases removed from V and 5 bases from J, the gap between germline ends came to 6 bases. Per germline, CDR1 SNHLY and CDR2 FYNNEI. The CDR3 spans 11 residues.